This T cell receptor (beta chain) emerged from a study of identical twins. Points from the study as a whole: Sharing of beta out-of-frame sequences by twins showed a weaker excess.

This clonotype was picked up a small number of times. Its cognate antigen is unknown. Trimming cost V 1 base and J 2 bases, with 11 bases left between them. CDR3 length: 15 amino acids. Looked up from germline, CDR1 is LGHNA and CDR2 is YSLEER. TCRdb re-derived calls from the 5' RACE reads in MiXCR, one entry per CDR3 protein. The sample holds 600,000 to 850,000 distinct CDR3 sequences, about 18% seen once. The data were also submitted as part of a second study, on T cells expressing NK-cell markers. From that study: Eight donors were sequenced, seven testing HCMV-seropositive and one testing seronegative. The sorts in several experiments were restricted to alpha-beta TCR T cells by an anti-gamma-delta TCR antibody.

This receptor was identified in a woman aged 18-30 years in good health. The sample was PBMCs. The rearrangement joins TRBV4-3 to TRBJ1-1, with a tentative D call TRBD1 (5 bases). Here the CDR3 reads CASSQVGGANTEAFF. The CDR3 DNA follows: TGCGCCAGCAGCCAAGTTGGCGGGGCTAACACTGAAGCTTTCTTT.